This T cell receptor beta chain derives from a study of shared clonotypes between healthy human individuals. Study-level information: A couple of women and three men aged 18 to 49 made up the donors.

Sequencing was at deep level. Sequencing was performed with immunoSEQ multiplex PCR; in TCRdb, only in-frame clones are kept and a portion is missing. Of about 500,000 clones in the sample, approximately 71% were seen once. Between the trimmed V and J ends, which lost 7 bases and 13 bases, there was a span of 19 bases. Germline CDR1 reads LNHDA; CDR2 reads SQIVND (reference sequence). This CDR3 is built from 13 residues. The sequence derives from a woman aged 40 to 50 in good health. Some clones in this sample may be carry-over from other donors' samples. Specimen: PBMCs. This chain uses TRBV19 with TRBJ1-4, with a weak D call TRBD1 (6 bases). The CDR3 nucleotides are TGTGCCAGTACCACCGGCCAGGGGCACAGACTGTTTTTT. Residues: CASTTGQGHRLFF.